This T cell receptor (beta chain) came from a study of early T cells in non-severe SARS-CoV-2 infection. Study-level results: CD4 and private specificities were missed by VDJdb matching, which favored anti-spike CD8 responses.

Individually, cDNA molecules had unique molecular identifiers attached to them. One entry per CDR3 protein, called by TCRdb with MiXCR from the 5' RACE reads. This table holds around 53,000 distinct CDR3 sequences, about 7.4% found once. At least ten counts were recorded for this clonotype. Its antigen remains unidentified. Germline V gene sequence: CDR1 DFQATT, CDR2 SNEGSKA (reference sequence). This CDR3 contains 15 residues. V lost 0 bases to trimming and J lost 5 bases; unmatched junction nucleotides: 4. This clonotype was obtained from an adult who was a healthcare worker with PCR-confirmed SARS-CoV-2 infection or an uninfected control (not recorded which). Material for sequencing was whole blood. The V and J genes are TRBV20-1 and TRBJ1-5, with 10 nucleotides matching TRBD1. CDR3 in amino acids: CSARDRGTGDQPQHF. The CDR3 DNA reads TGCAGTGCTAGAGATCGTGGGACAGGGGATCAGCCCCAGCATTTT.